This T cell receptor beta chain was sequenced in a study of T-cell memory formation after mild COVID-19. Notes on the study in general: Whereas later expanders leaned CD4+, clones contracting day 15 to 85 showed a balanced CD4/CD8 makeup. CD4+ contracting clones lay mainly in CM and EM, CD8+ ones in EMRA.

Via MiXCR, TCRdb re-called the 5' RACE reads, giving one row per CDR3 protein. The repertoire includes roughly 130,000 distinct CDR3 sequences, about a sixth of them detected once, and about 14% sits in the top ten. The germline gives CDR1 LGHDT, CDR2 YNNKEL (reference sequence). The V end was cut by 4 bases, the J end by 5 bases, with 14 bases between. The CDR3 is 14 residues long. A remark on this clonotype: Its antigen is unknown.

The clonotype comes from an adult woman who had mild COVID-19 (a few samples of this study predate the infection). Cell type and time point are not known. The sequencing sample was made of PBMCs or a T cell subset sorted from them (not recorded which). The chain is built from TRBV3-1 and TRBJ1-1; a weak D match, TRBD1 (5 bases). As DNA, the CDR3 is TGTGCCAGCAGCCCCAAGTTGGGGGGTACTGAAGCTTTCTTT. Encoded protein: CASSPKLGGTEAFF.